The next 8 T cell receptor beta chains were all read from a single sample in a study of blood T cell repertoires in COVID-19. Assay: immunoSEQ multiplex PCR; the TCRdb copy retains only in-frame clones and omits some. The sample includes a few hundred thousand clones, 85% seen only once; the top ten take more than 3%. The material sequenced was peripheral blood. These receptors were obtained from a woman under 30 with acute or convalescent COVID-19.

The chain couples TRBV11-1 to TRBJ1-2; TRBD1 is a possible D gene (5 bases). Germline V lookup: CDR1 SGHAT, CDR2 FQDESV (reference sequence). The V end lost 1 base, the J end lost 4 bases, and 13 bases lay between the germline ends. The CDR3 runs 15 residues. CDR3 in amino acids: CASSLGRGLGYGYTF. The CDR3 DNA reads TGTGCCAGCAGCTTAGGGAGGGGCCTAGGCTATGGCTACACCTTC.

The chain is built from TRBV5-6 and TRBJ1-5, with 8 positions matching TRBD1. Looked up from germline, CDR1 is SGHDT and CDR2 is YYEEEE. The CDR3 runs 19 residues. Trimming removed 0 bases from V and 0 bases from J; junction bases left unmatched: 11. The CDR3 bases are TGTGCCAGCAGCTTGGTAGGCGGGACAGGCCGATATAGCAATCAGCCCCAGCATTTT. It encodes CASSLVGGTGRYSNQPQHF.

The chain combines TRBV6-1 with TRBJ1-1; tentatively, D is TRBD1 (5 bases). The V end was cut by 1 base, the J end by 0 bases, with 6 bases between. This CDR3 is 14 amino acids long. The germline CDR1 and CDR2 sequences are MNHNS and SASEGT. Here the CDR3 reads CASSEDRLNTEAFF. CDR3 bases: TGTGCCAGCAGTGAAGACAGGCTGAACACTGAAGCTTTCTTT.

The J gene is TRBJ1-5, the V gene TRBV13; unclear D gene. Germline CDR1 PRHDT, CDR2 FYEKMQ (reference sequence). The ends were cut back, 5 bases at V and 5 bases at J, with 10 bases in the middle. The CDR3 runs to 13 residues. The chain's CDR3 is CASSPRGDQPQHF. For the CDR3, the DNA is TGTGCCAGCAGCCCGCGAGGCGATCAGCCCCAGCATTTT.

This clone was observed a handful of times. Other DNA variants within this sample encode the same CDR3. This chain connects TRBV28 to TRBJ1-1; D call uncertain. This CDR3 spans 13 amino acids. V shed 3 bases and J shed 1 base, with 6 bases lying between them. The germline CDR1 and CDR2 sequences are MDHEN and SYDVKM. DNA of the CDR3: TGTGCCAGCAGTTTTCGAGGGAACACTGAAGCTTTCTTT. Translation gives CASSFRGNTEAFF.

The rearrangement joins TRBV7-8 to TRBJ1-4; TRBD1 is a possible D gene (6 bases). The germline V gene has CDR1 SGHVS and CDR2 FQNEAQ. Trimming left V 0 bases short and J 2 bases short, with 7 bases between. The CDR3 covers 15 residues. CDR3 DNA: TGTGCCAGCAGCTTAGCAGGGGGTACTAATGAAAAACTGTTTTTT. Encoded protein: CASSLAGGTNEKLFF.

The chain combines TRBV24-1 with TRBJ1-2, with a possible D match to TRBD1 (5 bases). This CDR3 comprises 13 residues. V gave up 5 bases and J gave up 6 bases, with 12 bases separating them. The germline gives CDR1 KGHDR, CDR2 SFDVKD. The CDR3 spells CATSAGAADGYTF. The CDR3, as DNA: TGTGCCACCAGTGCTGGGGCAGCTGATGGCTACACCTTC.

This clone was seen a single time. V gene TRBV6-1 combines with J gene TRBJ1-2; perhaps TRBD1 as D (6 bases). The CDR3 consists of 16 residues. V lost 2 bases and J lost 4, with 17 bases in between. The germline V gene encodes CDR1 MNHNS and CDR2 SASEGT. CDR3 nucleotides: TGTGCCAGCAGTGAAACGGACGAACAGGGTGGCTATGGCTACACCTTC. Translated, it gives CASSETDEQGGYGYTF.